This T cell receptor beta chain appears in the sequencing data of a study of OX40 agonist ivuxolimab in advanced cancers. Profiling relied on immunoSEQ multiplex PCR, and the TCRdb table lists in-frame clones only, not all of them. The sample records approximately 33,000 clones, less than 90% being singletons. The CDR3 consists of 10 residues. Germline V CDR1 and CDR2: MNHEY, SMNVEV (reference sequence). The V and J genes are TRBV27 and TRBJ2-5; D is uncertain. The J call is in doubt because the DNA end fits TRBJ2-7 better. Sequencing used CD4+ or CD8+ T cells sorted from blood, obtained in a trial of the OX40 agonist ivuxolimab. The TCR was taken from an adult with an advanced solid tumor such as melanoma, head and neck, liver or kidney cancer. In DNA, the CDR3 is TGTGCCAGCGGCCCTGTCGAGCAGTACTTC. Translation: CASGPVEQYF.